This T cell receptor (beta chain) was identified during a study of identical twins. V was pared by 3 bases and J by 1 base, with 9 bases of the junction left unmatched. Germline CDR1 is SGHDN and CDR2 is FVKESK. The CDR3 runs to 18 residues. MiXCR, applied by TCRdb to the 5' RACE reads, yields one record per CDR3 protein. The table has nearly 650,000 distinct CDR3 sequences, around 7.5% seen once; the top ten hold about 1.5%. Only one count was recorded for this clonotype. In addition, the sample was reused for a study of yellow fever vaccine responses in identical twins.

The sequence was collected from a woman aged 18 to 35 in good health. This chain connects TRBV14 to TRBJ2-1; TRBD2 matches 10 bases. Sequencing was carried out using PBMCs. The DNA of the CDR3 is TGTGCCAGCAGCCAGAGAAGCGGGGGGGCCATTTCCTACAATGAGCAGTTCTTC. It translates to CASSQRSGGAISYNEQFF.